These 31 T cell receptor beta chains were all obtained from the same sample, sequenced in a study of T cell repertoires in cytomegalovirus infection. TCRdb itself ran the reads through MiXCR, one entry per CDR3 protein. This table has about 220,000 distinct CDR3 sequences, roughly 34% appearing once. These receptors lack a known antigen. This material consisted of CD8+ T cells from cultured PBMCs, taken from culture after CMV antigen stimulation. These receptors all come from a human donor in good health (CMV status not recorded). Some clones in this sample may be carry-over from other donors' samples.

V is TRBV6-1 and J is TRBJ2-5; TRBD1 matches 7 bases. CDR1 MNHNS and CDR2 SASEGT come from the germline V gene. V gave up 5 bases and J gave up 0 bases; unmatched junction bases: 6. The CDR3 has 15 amino acids. CDR3 protein: CASSPDRLYQETQYF. CDR3 nucleotide sequence: TGTGCCAGCAGTCCGGACAGGTTGTACCAAGAGACCCAGTACTTC.

This clonotype was detected only a few times. The DNA of the CDR3 is TGTGCCAGCAGGACAGGGATCGTTAATGAAAAACTGTTTTTT. It codes for CASRTGIVNEKLFF. The V gene is TRBV27, the J gene TRBJ1-4; TRBD1 aligns across 7 bases. J lost 4 bases, V lost 6 bases, and 5 bases had no gene match. CDR1 is MNHEY, CDR2 SMNVEV, per germline (reference sequence). The CDR3 length is 14 residues. Full variable domain (outside the CDR3, taken from reference TRBV27 and TRBJ1-4): EAQVTQNPRYLITVTGKKLTVTCSQNMNHEYMSWYRQDPGLGLRQIYYSMNVEVTDKGDVPEGYKVSRKEKRNFPLILESPSPNQTSLYFCASRTGIVNEKLFFGSGTQLSVL.

This clonotype was counted between two and nine times. V usage is TRBV25-1 and J usage is TRBJ2-1, with D tentatively TRBD1 (7 bases). Trimming stripped 6 bases from V and 6 bases from J, with 12 bases between. This CDR3 contains 13 residues. Germline V gives CDR1 MGHDK, CDR2 SYGVNS. CDR3 coding DNA: TGTGCCAGCAGGCGGGGACAGCTCAATGAGCAGTTCTTC. Protein product: CASRRGQLNEQFF.

V and J are TRBV29-1 and TRBJ2-3, with TRBD2 matching 8 bases. This CDR3 has 13 residues. CDR1 is SQVTM, CDR2 ANQGSEA, per germline. V was pared by 7 bases and J by 3 bases, with 6 bases of the junction left unmatched. The CDR3 is CSGLSGTTDTQYF. In nucleotides, the CDR3 is TGCAGCGGGCTTAGCGGGACGACAGATACGCAGTATTTT.

V usage is TRBV12-5 and J usage is TRBJ2-1; no reliable D call. Germline V lookup: CDR1 LGHNT, CDR2 FRNRAP. V lost 5 bases, J lost 0 bases, and 14 bases lay in between. This CDR3 is built from 16 residues. CDR3 region: CASGPSAVSSYNEQFF. Written as DNA, the CDR3 is TGTGCTAGTGGTCCTTCTGCAGTCAGCTCCTACAATGAGCAGTTCTTC. The full variable domain, its missing parts supplied by reference TRBV12-5 and TRBJ2-1, is DARVTQTPRHKVTEMGQEVTMRCQPILGHNTVFWYRQTMMQGLELLAYFRNRAPLDDSGMPKDRFSAEMPDATLATLKIQPSEPRDSAVYFCASGPSAVSSYNEQFFGPGTRLTVL.

The chain couples TRBV11-2 to TRBJ2-7; the D is unclear. Per germline, CDR1 SGHAT and CDR2 FQNNGV. V was shortened by 0 bases and J by 3 bases, with 12 bases between the two germline ends. The CDR3 loop spans 15 amino acids. CDR3 residues: CASSLDRPTLYEQYF. The CDR3 nucleotides read TGTGCCAGCAGCTTAGATCGGCCGACCCTCTACGAGCAGTACTTC.

This clonotype came up a few times. DNA of the CDR3: TGCAGCGATGGGACCTCAGGCTACACCTTC. Translated: CSDGTSGYTF. The chain joins TRBV29-1 to TRBJ1-2; possible D gene TRBD1, 5 bases. The CDR3 has 10 residues. V was cut by 7 bases and J by 8 bases, with 11 bases left in between. The germline V gene has CDR1 SQVTM and CDR2 ANQGSEA.

The chain combines TRBV27 with TRBJ2-5, with D possibly being TRBD2 (6 bases). Germline loops: CDR1 MNHEY, CDR2 SMNVEV (reference sequence). The CDR3 has 14 amino acids. Trimming stripped 5 bases from V and 1 base from J, with 11 bases between. This chain's CDR3 is CASSHGGAQETQYF. The CDR3 DNA reads TGTGCCAGCAGTCACGGGGGAGCCCAAGAGACCCAGTACTTC.

The chain carries TRBV5-1 and TRBJ2-6; 11 nucleotides line up with TRBD1. This CDR3 region has 17 residues. Per the germline V gene, CDR1 is SGHRS and CDR2 is YFSETQ. V was clipped by 7 bases and J by 0 bases; unmatched bases: 6. CDR3 amino acids: CASGTGGTLSGANVLTF. In DNA, the CDR3 is TGCGCCAGCGGGACAGGGGGAACCCTCTCTGGGGCCAACGTCCTGACTTTC.

The chain employs TRBV9 and TRBJ2-1; 8 nucleotides match TRBD2. V shed 3 bases and J 6 bases; nucleotides not matched to a gene: 8. Germline V CDR1 and CDR2: SGDLS, YYNGEE. CDR3 length: 15 amino acids. The CDR3 protein is CASSGSGGPINEQFF. CDR3 sequence (DNA): TGTGCCAGCAGCGGCAGCGGGGGTCCTATCAATGAGCAGTTCTTC.

This clonotype has more than one count but fewer than ten. The chain links TRBV27 to TRBJ2-7; D is unresolved. Looked up from germline, CDR1 is MNHEY and CDR2 is SMNVEV (reference sequence). This CDR3 spans 13 amino acids. V was trimmed by 6 bases and J by 2 bases, leaving 11 bases between them. Here the CDR3 DNA reads TGTGCCAGCAGCCCCCGAACGACCTACGAGCAGTACTTC. Amino acids: CASSPRTTYEQYF.

The chain is built from TRBV15 and TRBJ1-2; D ambiguous. CDR3 length equals 15 residues. V gave up 3 bases and J gave up 1 base, with 12 bases separating them. CDR1 and CDR2 from the germline V gene are LNHNV and YYDKDF (reference sequence). In DNA form, the CDR3 reads TGTGCCACCAGCAGTCGGAGCACCTTTAACTATGGCTACACCTTC. It specifies CATSSRSTFNYGYTF.

DNA for the CDR3: TGCAGTGCTAGAGGAGGTTCCCCTAGCGGGAGCACAGATACGCAGTATTTT. This translates into CSARGGSPSGSTDTQYF. This chain uses TRBV20-1 with TRBJ2-3; 8 nucleotides agree with TRBD2. Unmatched junction bases numbered 9, after V lost 1 base and J lost 0 bases. The CDR3 contains 17 residues. Germline V lookup: CDR1 DFQATT, CDR2 SNEGSKA (reference sequence).

This clonotype was detected many times. The rearrangement links TRBV19 to TRBJ2-1; TRBD2 matches at 16 bases. This CDR3 spans 16 amino acids. Losses at the gene ends were 9 bases for V and 9 bases for J; bases not matched to a gene: 11. The germline V gene encodes CDR1 LNHDA and CDR2 SQIVND (reference sequence). DNA for the CDR3: TGTGCCAGCCCGGGACTAGCGGGAGGGATGGCGTGTGAGCAGTTCTTC. Translating it yields CASPGLAGGMACEQFF.

The gene calls are TRBV10-3 and TRBJ1-2; TRBD1 matches 7 bases. CDR1 and CDR2 from the germline V gene are ENHRY and SYGVKD. Trimming at V came to 10 bases and at J to 8 bases, leaving 10 bases not matched to a gene. This CDR3 has 12 residues. The CDR3 loop is CATLDRLSGYTF. The CDR3 nucleotides read TGTGCCACTTTGGACAGGTTAAGCGGCTACACCTTC.

This clonotype was seen just once. The chain couples TRBV2 to TRBJ2-7, with D possibly being TRBD2 (7 bases). The CDR3 sequence is 16 residues long. Between the trimmed V and J ends, which lost 0 bases and 2 bases, there was a span of 14 bases. CDR1 SNHLY and CDR2 FYNNEI come from the germline V gene. CDR3 residues: CASSEASRGAAYEQYF. CDR3 coding DNA: TGTGCCAGCAGTGAAGCGAGTCGGGGGGCGGCCTACGAGCAGTACTTC.

This clonotype was found a few times. This rearrangement joins TRBV12-3 or TRBV12-4 to TRBJ2-5, with TRBD2 identical over 11 bases. CDR3 size: 18 residues. V gave up 3 bases and J gave up 0 bases; unmatched junction bases: 9. DNA of the CDR3: TGTGCCAGCAGTTTCTATAAAAGACTAGCGGGACACCAAGAGACCCAGTACTTC. Translating gives CASSFYKRLAGHQETQYF.

This clonotype was observed many times. V gene TRBV7-8 combines with J gene TRBJ2-3; TRBD2 matches 9 bases. In germline, CDR1 is SGHVS, CDR2 FQNEAQ. The junction had 5 bases not matched to a gene; V was cut back by 5 bases and J by 2 bases. The CDR3 length is 15 residues. This CDR3 reads CASSGGLAFTDTQYF. The CDR3 DNA sequence: TGTGCCAGCAGCGGGGGACTAGCCTTCACAGATACGCAGTATTTT. Based on the CDR3 plus reference TRBV7-8 and TRBJ2-3, the full variable domain is GAGVSQSPRYKVAKRGQDVALRCDPISGHVSLFWYQQALGQGPEFLTYFQNEAQLDKSGLPSDRFFAERPEGSVSTLKIQRTQQEDSAVYLCASSGGLAFTDTQYFGPGTRLTVL.

The CDR3: CASSFAGQQYF. CDR3 in DNA: TGTGCCAGCAGTTTCGCGGGTCAGCAGTACTTC. V and J are TRBV27 and TRBJ2-7; a possible D gene is TRBD2 (5 bases). The CDR3 contains 11 residues. Trimming took 3 bases from V and 8 from J, leaving 8 bases between them. Germline assignment: CDR1 MNHEY and CDR2 SMNVEV (reference sequence).

The rearrangement uses TRBV14 and TRBJ2-7; D might be TRBD2 (5 bases). This CDR3 region has 14 residues. Trimming left V 4 bases short and J 5 bases short, with 15 bases between. Germline CDR1 and CDR2: SGHDN and FVKESK. CDR3 DNA: TGTGCCAGCAGCCGACATGAGGGTATCCACGAGCAGTACTTC. This encodes CASSRHEGIHEQYF.

This chain links TRBV28 with TRBJ2-7, with D perhaps TRBD1 (5 bases). The CDR3 is 13 amino acids. Deletions cut 2 bases from V and 6 bases from J, with 11 bases between. From germline, CDR1 is MDHEN and CDR2 SYDVKM. CDR3 coding DNA: TGTGCCAGCAGTTTAATGGACATTTCCGAGCAGTACTTC. It yields the protein CASSLMDISEQYF.

This clonotype was seen once. A much larger clone sits a single nucleotide away, making a read error possible. CDR3 coding DNA: TGTGCCAGCAGCTTAACGCTAGCGGGGGGGCCAAGCTCCTACAATGAGCAGTTATTC. Translated, it gives CASSLTLAGGPSSYNEQLF. The V gene is TRBV7-3, the J gene TRBJ2-1, with 12 bases matching TRBD2. Per the germline V gene, CDR1 is SGHTA and CDR2 is FQGTGA. The CDR3 covers 19 residues.

CDR3 bases: TGTGCCAGCAGTTTGCCTACAGGACAGGAGAACACTGAAGCTTTCTTT. Translated: CASSLPTGQENTEAFF. V gene TRBV28 combines with J gene TRBJ1-1; 7 nucleotides agree with TRBD1. CDR1 is MDHEN and CDR2 is SYDVKM in the germline V gene. This CDR3 comprises 16 residues. The V gene end was trimmed by 3 bases and the J gene end by 1 base; junction bases not matched to a gene: 8.

The V call is TRBV28, the J call TRBJ1-1; D is undetermined. The germline CDR1 and CDR2 sequences are MDHEN and SYDVKM. The CDR3 is 14 residues long. With 4 bases removed from V and 7 bases from J, the gap between germline ends came to 16 bases. The CDR3 loop is CASSSPVASSEAFF. CDR3 nucleotide sequence: TGTGCCAGCAGTTCCCCCGTCGCCAGTAGTGAAGCTTTCTTT.

V and J are TRBV27 and TRBJ2-3, with TRBD2 matching over 11 bases. V trimming: 6 bases; J trimming: 8 bases; junction bases outside the gene matches: 10. CDR1 MNHEY and CDR2 SMNVEV come from the germline V gene (reference sequence). The CDR3 spans 15 residues. CDR3 residues: CASRSSGRPAVTQYF. The CDR3 DNA reads as TGTGCCAGCAGATCTAGCGGGAGGCCAGCAGTTACGCAGTATTTT.

This clonotype occurred once. The chain employs TRBV12-3 or TRBV12-4 and TRBJ2-2; D is uncertain. V dropped 6 bases and J dropped 5 bases, with 19 bases sitting between them. The CDR3 covers 16 residues. The CDR3 nucleotides read TGTGCCAGCAGGCTCTTAGCCCAAAGCCCAACCGGGGAGCTGTTTTTT. It encodes CASRLLAQSPTGELFF.

The chain employs TRBV6-8 and TRBJ2-3, with 7 positions matching TRBD2. The V gene end was trimmed by 4 bases and the J gene end by 3 bases; junction bases not matched to a gene: 4. There are 14 residues in the CDR3. Germline V gene data show CDR1 as MNHGY and CDR2 as SAAAGT. In DNA, the CDR3 is TGTGCCAGCAGTTCCTTCGGGGGGACAGATACGCAGTATTTT. Protein sequence: CASSSFGGTDTQYF.

The chain joins TRBV15 to TRBJ2-5; D might be TRBD1 (6 bases). The V end lost 2 bases, the J end lost 5 bases, and 21 bases lay between the germline ends. The length of the CDR3 is 17 residues. The V gene's germline CDR1 is LNHNV and CDR2 YYDKDF (reference sequence). In nucleotides, the CDR3 is TGTGCCACCAGCAGACCTGGGGGTGGGGGCGCGGAGGAGACCCAGTACTTC. It encodes CATSRPGGGGAEETQYF.

About this clonotype: This may be a read error: a much more frequent sequence differs by one nucleotide. This rearrangement joins TRBV2 to TRBJ2-7, with 9 positions matching TRBD1. This CDR3 has 13 amino acids. Per germline, CDR1 SNHLY and CDR2 FYNNEI. V shed 3 bases, J shed 4 bases, and the junction held 1 base outside the gene matches. CDR3 loop: CASSDDRGYEQYF. As DNA, the CDR3 is TGTGCCAGCAGTGACGACAGGGGGTACGAGCAGTACTTC.

This sequence joins TRBV12-3 or TRBV12-4 and TRBJ2-1; 11 bases match TRBD2. The CDR3 runs to 14 residues. The V and J ends lost 8 bases and 6 bases, in that order; junction bases with no gene match: 6. CDR3 bases: TGTGCCAGCGTAGCGGGGGGGCGAGCCAATGAGCAGTTCTTC. Protein: CASVAGGRANEQFF.

The chain has TRBV20-1 and TRBJ2-7; D is uncertain. This CDR3 region has 13 residues. The V end was cut by 1 base, the J end by 4 bases, with 11 bases between. Germline CDR1 and CDR2: DFQATT and SNEGSKA (reference sequence). The CDR3 nucleotides are TGCAGTGCTAGAGCGGAGAACTCGTACGAGCAGTACTTC. Amino acid sequence: CSARAENSYEQYF.